These 2 T cell receptor beta chains originate from one sample sequenced in a study of graft-versus-host responses after intestinal transplantation. TCRdb keeps only in-frame clones here, not all; method: immunoSEQ multiplex PCR. The sample yields tens of thousands of clones, approximately 94% seen once. This specimen was PBMCs, taken 156 days after intestinal transplant. The receptors stem from a human patient who received an intestinal transplant, so some T cells may come from the graft donor.

The chain couples TRBV29-1 to TRBJ1-6, with D perhaps matching TRBD1 (6 bases). Trimming cost V 7 bases and J 8 bases, with 21 bases left between them. Germline values: CDR1 SQVTM, CDR2 ANQGSEA. This CDR3 has 15 amino acids. The CDR3 region is CSARGGGLIYSPLHF. CDR3 DNA sequence: TGCAGCGCCCGAGGGGGGGGTTTGATCTATTCACCCCTCCACTTT.

This sequence joins TRBV11-2 and TRBJ1-1; D remains ambiguous. Germline assignment: CDR1 SGHAT and CDR2 FQNNGV. Trimming shortened V by 1 base and J by 8 bases, and 8 bases separated the two germline ends. CDR3 length: 12 amino acids. For the CDR3, the DNA is TGTGCCAGCAGCTTAGGAACAGCCGAAGCTTTCTTT. Translating it yields CASSLGTAEAFF. The variable domain in full, with the rest retrieved from reference TRBV11-2 and TRBJ1-1, is EAGVAQSPRYKIIEKRQSVAFWCNPISGHATLYWYQQILGQGPKLLIQFQNNGVVDDSQLPKDRFSAERLKGVDSTLKIQPAKLEDSAVYLCASSLGTAEAFFGQGTRLTVV.